The 31 T cell receptor beta chains listed next were all sequenced from one sample in a study of T cell repertoires in cytomegalovirus infection. TCRdb redid the calling of the reads with MiXCR, one entry per CDR3 protein. Here the sample spans roughly 640,000 distinct CDR3 sequences, 24% being singletons. Specimen: CD8+ T cells from PBMCs. The receptors were gathered from a human donor in good health (CMV status not recorded). Some clones in this sample may be carry-over from other donors' samples.

This clonotype was recorded at least ten times. This chain connects TRBV5-6 to TRBJ2-1; TRBD2 matches 7 bases. After removal of 4 bases from V and 9 bases from J, the junction contained 4 bases not matched to a gene. The CDR3 consists of 12 residues. CDR1 is SGHDT and CDR2 is YYEEEE in the germline V gene. CDR3 region: CASSRTRVEQFF. In nucleotides, the CDR3 is TGTGCCAGCAGCAGGACTAGAGTTGAGCAGTTCTTC.

This clonotype was counted ten times or more. The chain has TRBV7-2 and TRBJ1-5; D is uncertain. Germline CDR1 and CDR2: SGHTA and FQGNSA. V was trimmed by 1 base and J by 3 bases, leaving 10 bases between them. The CDR3 contains 15 residues. CDR3 nucleotide sequence: TGTGCCAGCAGCTTAGGAGTAGGGATCAATCAGCCCCAGCATTTT. Translating it yields CASSLGVGINQPQHF.

Comments on this clonotype: At one end the junction does not follow the germline gene, possibly because of a read error. The rearrangement links TRBV29-1 to TRBJ1-4; D gene ambiguous. Germline V CDR1 and CDR2: SQVTM, ANQGSEA. The CDR3 loop spans 14 amino acids. CDR3 region: CSVEGWEGGFLQVF. CDR3 nucleotide sequence: TGCAGCGTTGAAGGCTGGGAAGGAGGCTTTCTTCAGGTTTTT.

This clonotype was counted at least ten times. V usage is TRBV7-9 and J usage is TRBJ2-7; D unclear. This CDR3 has 11 amino acids. Per the germline V gene, CDR1 is SEHNR and CDR2 is FQNEAQ (reference sequence). Trimming stripped 5 bases from V and 6 bases from J, with 8 bases between. The CDR3 nucleotides are TGTGCCAGCAGCGCCGTGGGCGAGCAGTACTTC. Its translation: CASSAVGEQYF. The whole variable domain, filled in from reference TRBV7-9 and TRBJ2-7, reads DTGVSQNPRHKITKRGQNVTFRCDPISEHNRLYWYRQTLGQGPEFLTYFQNEAQLEKSRLLSDRFSAERPKGSFSTLEIQRTEQGDSAMYLCASSAVGEQYFGPGTRLTVT.

This clonotype has at least ten counts. The genes are TRBV7-2 and TRBJ2-7; 10 positions match TRBD2. Germline V gene data show CDR1 as SGHTA and CDR2 as FQGNSA. The ends lost 1 base at V and 3 bases at J; junction bases unmatched: 0. This CDR3 is 14 amino acids long. DNA of the CDR3: TGTGCCAGCAGCTTAGTAGCGGGGGGCTACGAGCAGTACGTC. It codes for CASSLVAGGYEQYV.

As for this clonotype: Just one base apart from a much larger clone, this may be a read error. J is TRBJ2-4 and V is TRBV7-6; D might be TRBD2 (7 bases). Per germline, CDR1 SGHVS and CDR2 FNYEAQ. The CDR3 consists of 14 residues. The CDR3, as DNA: TGTACCAGCAGCTTAGGGGGAGGGGGTTCCATTCAGTACTTC. Its translation is CTSSLGGGGSIQYF.

At least ten counts were recorded for this clonotype. V usage is TRBV7-2 and J usage is TRBJ1-2; D uncertain. Trimming cost V 4 bases and J 0 bases, with 12 bases left between them. CDR3 length: 15 amino acids. Germline values: CDR1 SGHTA, CDR2 FQGNSA. DNA for the CDR3: TGTGCCAGCAGCTACTCGGACTTATCTAACTATGGCTACACCTTC. Protein product: CASSYSDLSNYGYTF. Looking up the rest from reference TRBV7-2 and TRBJ1-2 gives the full variable domain: GAGVSQSPSNKVTEKGKDVELRCDPISGHTALYWYRQSLGQGLEFLIYFQGNSAPDKSGLPSDRFSAERTGGSVSTLTIQRTQQEDSAVYLCASSYSDLSNYGYTFGSGTRLTVV.

V usage is TRBV6-1 and J usage is TRBJ2-3, with D hard to call. Germline V gene data show CDR1 as MNHNS and CDR2 as SASEGT. The V gene lost 7 bases and the J gene lost 2 bases, with 13 bases spanning the gap. The CDR3 is made up of 14 amino acids. The CDR3 region is CASTEAGSTDTQYF. DNA of the CDR3: TGTGCCAGCACCGAGGCAGGTTCCACAGATACGCAGTATTTT.

The chain links TRBV14 to TRBJ1-3, with TRBD1 matching over 10 bases. The CDR3 contains 15 residues. CDR1 SGHDN and CDR2 FVKESK come from the germline V gene. Trimming at V came to 6 bases and at J to 6 bases, leaving 8 bases not matched to a gene. The CDR3: CASSRPGQGQNTIYF. CDR3 in DNA: TGTGCCAGCAGTCGCCCGGGACAGGGGCAAAACACCATATATTTT. The full variable domain, with the rest looked up from reference TRBV14 and TRBJ1-3, is EAGVTQFPSHSVIEKGQTVTLRCDPISGHDNLYWYRRVMGKEIKFLLHFVKESKQDESGMPNNRFLAERTGGTYSTLKVQPAELEDSGVYFCASSRPGQGQNTIYFGEGSWLTVV.

The CDR3 DNA is TGTGCCAGCAGTGCGCTAGCGGGTTACAATGAGCAGTTCTTC. Its protein is CASSALAGYNEQFF. The rearrangement joins TRBV2 to TRBJ2-1, with TRBD2 matching 8 bases. In germline, CDR1 is SNHLY, CDR2 FYNNEI. The CDR3 runs 14 residues. V shed 4 bases, J shed 4 bases, and the junction held 3 bases outside the gene matches.

The V gene is TRBV6-5, the J gene TRBJ1-4; D is perhaps TRBD1 (5 bases). This CDR3 contains 15 residues. Germline V gene sequence: CDR1 MNHEY, CDR2 SVGAGI. The V end lost 5 bases, the J end lost 3 bases, and 13 bases lay between the germline ends. The CDR3 protein is CASSTAEGSNEKLFF. The CDR3 DNA reads TGTGCCAGCAGTACTGCCGAGGGGTCTAATGAAAAACTGTTTTTT.

This sequence joins TRBV7-9 and TRBJ2-5, with D possibly matching TRBD1 (5 bases). V was trimmed by 1 base and J by 5 bases, leaving 14 bases between them. The CDR3 covers 15 residues. Germline V gene data show CDR1 as SEHNR and CDR2 as FQNEAQ (reference sequence). DNA of the CDR3: TGTGCCAGCAGCTTAGGACTGGGGCAGAGGGAGACCCAGTACTTC. It encodes CASSLGLGQRETQYF.

Only a few counts were recorded for this clonotype. The rearrangement links TRBV28 to TRBJ1-5; D remains ambiguous. CDR3 size: 12 residues. V was trimmed by 5 bases and J by 1 base, leaving 3 bases between them. The germline CDR1 and CDR2 sequences are MDHEN and SYDVKM. As DNA, the CDR3 is TGTGCCAGCAGTAAGAGCAATCAGCCCCAGCATTTT. It codes for CASSKSNQPQHF.

As regards this clonotype: A much larger clone lies a single base off, so this may be a read error. The genes are TRBV7-6 and TRBJ1-1, with D possibly matching TRBD1 (5 bases). CDR3 size: 13 residues. Germline CDR1 SGHVS, CDR2 FNYEAQ. V dropped 5 bases and J dropped 4 bases, with 11 bases sitting between them. CDR3 amino acids: CASSDSTFTEAFF. CDR3 nucleotides: TGTGCCAGCAGCGACAGCACATTCACTGAAGCTTTCTTT. The full variable domain, rest sourced from reference TRBV7-6 and TRBJ1-1, is GAGVSQSPRYKVTKRGQDVALRCDPISGHVSLYWYRQALGQGPEFLTYFNYEAQQDKSGLPNDRFSAERPEGSISTLTIQRTEQRDSAMYRCASSDSTFTEAFFGQGTRLTVV.

This clonotype has only a few counts. The rearrangement links TRBV20-1 to TRBJ1-2; D is perhaps TRBD1 (6 bases). Germline CDR1 is DFQATT and CDR2 is SNEGSKA (reference sequence). This CDR3 is built from 16 residues. Trimming took off 0 bases at V and 3 bases at J, with 17 bases between the two ends. CDR3 sequence reads: CSARDPWGQPDYGYTF. The CDR3 region has the DNA TGCAGTGCTAGAGATCCCTGGGGGCAACCGGACTATGGCTACACCTTC.

This chain joins TRBV12-3 or TRBV12-4 and TRBJ1-6, with 10 positions matching TRBD1. The V segment lost 2 bases and the J segment 2 bases; nucleotides outside the gene matches: 3. This CDR3 contains 17 residues. The CDR3 spells CASSLQGTGAYNSPLHF. The CDR3 DNA follows: TGTGCCAGCAGTTTACAAGGGACAGGGGCCTATAATTCACCCCTCCACTTT.

This clonotype was counted many times. The chain carries TRBV7-8 and TRBJ2-3; D remains unclear. Germline CDR1 SGHVS, CDR2 FQNEAQ. With 3 bases removed from V and 5 bases from J, the gap between germline ends came to 12 bases. This CDR3 spans 14 amino acids. In DNA form, the CDR3 reads TGTGCCAGCAGCTTTTCCGACACTGGAGATACGCAGTATTTT. It codes for CASSFSDTGDTQYF.

This chain connects TRBV29-1 to TRBJ2-7, with D maybe TRBD1 (6 bases). CDR1 and CDR2 from the germline V gene are SQVTM and ANQGSEA. The CDR3 extends over 14 amino acids. V was pared by 3 bases and J by 3 bases, with 15 bases between. The CDR3 DNA reads TGCAGCGTTGAGGGTGACAGGATAGACTACGAGCAGTACTTC. Translated: CSVEGDRIDYEQYF.

The chain joins TRBV25-1 to TRBJ1-6; D is uncertain. Per the germline V gene, CDR1 is MGHDK and CDR2 is SYGVNS. The CDR3 covers 13 residues. V was cut by 1 base and J by 6 bases, with 4 bases left in between. The DNA of the CDR3 is TGTGCCAGCAGTGAATCCAGTAATTCACCCCTCCACTTT. This gives the protein CASSESSNSPLHF.

The V gene is TRBV20-1, the J gene TRBJ1-2; possibly TRBD1 for D (5 bases). Trimming stripped 4 bases from V and 7 bases from J, with 10 bases between. The CDR3 runs 11 residues. The germline CDR1 and CDR2 sequences are DFQATT and SNEGSKA (reference sequence). CDR3 region: CSATGLGGYTF. The CDR3 nucleotides read TGCAGTGCTACGGGGCTAGGTGGCTACACCTTC.

This clonotype came up a few times. The chain carries TRBV29-1 and TRBJ2-5, with D unclear. V lost 7 bases, J lost 5 bases, and 11 bases lay in between. Per germline, CDR1 SQVTM and CDR2 ANQGSEA. The CDR3 length is 11 residues. The CDR3 is CSATGFETQYF. CDR3 DNA: TGCAGCGCCACCGGCTTTGAGACCCAGTACTTC. Variable domain in full (rest from reference TRBV29-1 and TRBJ2-5): SAVISQKPSRDICQRGTSLTIQCQVDSQVTMMFWYRQQPGQSLTLIATANQGSEATYESGFVIDKFPISRPNLTFSTLTVSNMSPEDSSIYLCSATGFETQYFGPGTRLLVL.

This clonotype was detected ten times or more. The V call is TRBV28, the J call TRBJ2-7; 9 bases agree with TRBD1. Germline CDR1 MDHEN, CDR2 SYDVKM. V lost 10 bases and J lost 5; bases outside the gene matches: 9. There are 13 residues in the CDR3. CDR3 coding DNA: TGTGCCACCAGACCCGGGGACAGGGACGAGCAGTACGTC. The encoded protein is CATRPGDRDEQYV.

The chain combines TRBV25-1 with TRBJ2-1, with D tentatively TRBD1 (7 bases). The CDR3 has 16 residues. CDR1 and CDR2 from the germline V gene are MGHDK and SYGVNS. Trimming removed 5 bases at V and 1 base at J, with 15 bases between. CDR3 in amino acids: CASSTTTGRSYNEQFF. The CDR3 region has the DNA TGTGCCAGCAGTACCACGACAGGGAGGTCCTACAATGAGCAGTTCTTC.

Ten or more counts support this clonotype. The chain has TRBV7-6 and TRBJ2-2; D is uncertain. The V gene's germline CDR1 is SGHVS and CDR2 FNYEAQ. CDR3 length: 13 residues. Trimming stripped 0 bases from V and 6 bases from J, with 5 bases between. The DNA for the CDR3 is TGTGCCAGCAGCTTAGCGAGGTCCGGGGAGCTGTTTTTT. Translation: CASSLARSGELFF.

Concerning this clonotype: It is likely a read error, because the conserved phenylalanine at the end of the CDR3 is missing. The chain employs TRBV20-1 and TRBJ2-3, with TRBD2 matching over 12 bases. V shed 6 bases and J 0 bases; nucleotides not matched to a gene: 10. The CDR3 covers 17 residues. Germline assignment: CDR1 DFQATT and CDR2 SNEGSKA (reference sequence). CDR3 protein: CSAELAGGSISTDTQYS. The CDR3 DNA is TGCAGTGCGGAGCTAGCGGGGGGGTCCATTAGCACAGATACGCAGTATTCT.

This clonotype appeared a few times. The rearrangement uses TRBV10-3 and TRBJ1-1, with D perhaps TRBD1 (5 bases). Trimming took off 8 bases at V and 5 bases at J, with 9 bases between the two ends. CDR1 is ENHRY and CDR2 is SYGVKD in the germline V gene. This CDR3 region has 11 residues. Here the CDR3 reads CAIVRGTEAFF. The CDR3 DNA reads TGTGCCATCGTGCGGGGGACTGAAGCTTTCTTT.

This chain connects TRBV7-6 to TRBJ2-2, with TRBD2 identical over 13 bases. Germline lookup yields CDR1 SGHVS and CDR2 FNYEAQ. V was clipped by 3 bases and J by 1 base; unmatched bases: 2. The CDR3 is made up of 17 amino acids. CDR3 bases: TGTGCCAGCAGCTTGGGACTAGCGGGGATGAACACCGGGGAGCTGTTTTTT. Translated: CASSLGLAGMNTGELFF.

About this clonotype: The junction departs from germline at one end; a sequencing error may be responsible. The chain couples TRBV6-1 to TRBJ2-7; D may be TRBD1 (6 bases). Germline V lookup: CDR1 MNHNS, CDR2 SASEGT. There are 14 residues in the CDR3. For the CDR3, the DNA is TGTGCCAGCAGTCAAGCAGGGGATATCGACGAGCAGTACTTC. Its protein product is CASSQAGDIDEQYF.

This clonotype came up many times. The chain joins TRBV7-2 to TRBJ1-2, with 12 nucleotides matching TRBD1. Per the germline V gene, CDR1 is SGHTA and CDR2 is FQGNSA. The CDR3 is 17 residues long. Unmatched junction bases numbered 9, after V lost 0 bases and J lost 7 bases. The CDR3 region is CASSLAGGTGGTGGYTF. The CDR3 DNA is TGTGCCAGCAGCTTAGCGGGGGGGACAGGGGGCACTGGTGGCTACACCTTC.

The chain employs TRBV10-3 and TRBJ2-3, with D possibly TRBD2 on 6 matching bases. CDR1 ENHRY and CDR2 SYGVKD come from the germline V gene. The CDR3 contains 12 residues. CDR3 in DNA: TGTCCGCTCCCTCGGGAGTCTGATACGCAGTATTTT. It specifies CPLPRESDTQYF.

The V and J genes are TRBV29-1 and TRBJ1-2, with 10 positions matching TRBD1. Per the germline V gene, CDR1 is SQVTM and CDR2 is ANQGSEA. V lost 5 bases to trimming and J lost 4 bases; unmatched junction nucleotides: 16. The CDR3 loop spans 17 amino acids. CDR3 bases: TGCAGCGTTCTAACAACCGGGACAGGGGCCACGGGCTATGGCTACACCTTC. This encodes CSVLTTGTGATGYGYTF.